Sequencing of this T cell receptor beta chain was carried out in a study of shared clonotypes between healthy human individuals. Study as a whole: In total, the donors were two women and a few men aged 18 to 49.

About this clone: Antigen: not known.

Study-wide points: Across subsets, estimated richness was generally greater for naive than for memory populations.

Only in-frame clones appear in the TCRdb table, and some are missing; sequencing was by immunoSEQ multiplex PCR. The data show hundreds of thousands of clones, with around 96% seen just once and less than 0.35% held by the top ten. CD8 memory comprised CD45RO+ plus CCR7-negative CD45RA+ TemRA cells. The J segment lost 6 bases and the V segment lost 1 base, leaving 9 bases of the junction unmatched. This CDR3 spans 15 amino acids. Germline V gene sequence: CDR1 SGHTA, CDR2 FQGNSA. This TCR derives from a man aged 30-40 years in good health. V gene TRBV7-2 combines with J gene TRBJ2-7; 7 bases fit TRBD2. Sequencing input: memory CD8+ T cells sorted from blood. Subset here: CD45RO+ cells pooled with CCR7-negative TemRA cells. The CDR3 sequence: CASSLVAGASGEQYF. For the CDR3, the DNA is TGTGCCAGCAGCTTAGTAGCGGGCGCTTCAGGCGAGCAGTACTTC.